Reported below is one TCR beta chain. Its cognate antigen is unknown. CDR1 is SGDLS and CDR2 is YYNGEE in the germline V gene. This CDR3 comprises 17 residues. V lost 0 bases, J lost 5 bases, and 9 bases stayed unmatched. This table comes from immunoSEQ multiplex PCR, and its TCRdb copy is limited to in-frame clones, with some not included. The data contain around 120,000 clones, about nine tenths of them singletons. This specimen comes from a study of T cell clones after liver transplantation. Turning to the study itself: Graft-donor-reactive sequences were compared with third-party-reactive TCRbeta sequences from pre-transplant mixed lymphocyte reactions.

Whole-study findings and limits: Post-transplant time points were not standardized, so conclusions are preliminary. The donor-reactive repertoire was only partly measurable in a couple of subjects, lacking donor cells.

This TCR came from a human patient who received a liver transplant. These T cells may partly come from the graft donor. The material was CD4+ T cells from blood, obtained 12 months after liver transplant. The genes are TRBV9 and TRBJ2-2; TRBD1 agrees at 8 bases. The CDR3 spells CASSVAPTGGGTGELFF. The CDR3 coding sequence is TGTGCCAGCAGCGTAGCTCCTACAGGGGGAGGTACCGGGGAGCTGTTTTTT.